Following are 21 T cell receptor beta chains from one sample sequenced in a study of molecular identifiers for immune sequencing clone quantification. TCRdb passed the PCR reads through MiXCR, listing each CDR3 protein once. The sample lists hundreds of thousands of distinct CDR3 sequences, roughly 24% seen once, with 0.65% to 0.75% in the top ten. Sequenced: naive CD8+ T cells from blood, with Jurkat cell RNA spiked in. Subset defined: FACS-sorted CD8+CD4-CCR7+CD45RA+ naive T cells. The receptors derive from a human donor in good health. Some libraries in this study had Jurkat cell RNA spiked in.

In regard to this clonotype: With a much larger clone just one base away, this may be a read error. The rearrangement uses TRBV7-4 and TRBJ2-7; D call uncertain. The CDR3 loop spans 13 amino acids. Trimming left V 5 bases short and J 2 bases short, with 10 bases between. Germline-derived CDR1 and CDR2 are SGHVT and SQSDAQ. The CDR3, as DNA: TGTGCCAGCAGCCCCCAACCGACCTACGAGCAGTACTTC. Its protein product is CASSPQPTYEQYF.

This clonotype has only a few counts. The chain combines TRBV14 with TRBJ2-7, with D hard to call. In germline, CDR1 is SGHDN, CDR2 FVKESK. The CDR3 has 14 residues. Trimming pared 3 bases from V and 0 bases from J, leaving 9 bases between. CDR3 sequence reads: CASSQWESSYEQYF. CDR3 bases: TGTGCCAGCAGCCAGTGGGAAAGCTCCTACGAGCAGTACTTC.

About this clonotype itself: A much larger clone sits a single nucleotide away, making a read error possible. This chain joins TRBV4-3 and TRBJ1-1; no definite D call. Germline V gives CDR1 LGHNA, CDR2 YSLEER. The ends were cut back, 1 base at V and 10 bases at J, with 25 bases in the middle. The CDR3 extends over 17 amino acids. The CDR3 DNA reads TGCGCCAGCAGCCAAGGGGGTAGGGCGCGGCCGGGAGCTGGAGCTTTCTTT. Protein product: CASSQGGRARPGAGAFF.

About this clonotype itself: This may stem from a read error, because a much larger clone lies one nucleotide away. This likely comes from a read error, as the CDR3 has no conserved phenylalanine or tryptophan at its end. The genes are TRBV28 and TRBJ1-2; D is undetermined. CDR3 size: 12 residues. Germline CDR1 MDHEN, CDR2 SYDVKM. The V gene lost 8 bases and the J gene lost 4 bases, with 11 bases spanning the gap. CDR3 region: CASAPDLYGYTL. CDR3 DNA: TGTGCCAGCGCCCCTGATCTCTATGGCTACACCCTC.

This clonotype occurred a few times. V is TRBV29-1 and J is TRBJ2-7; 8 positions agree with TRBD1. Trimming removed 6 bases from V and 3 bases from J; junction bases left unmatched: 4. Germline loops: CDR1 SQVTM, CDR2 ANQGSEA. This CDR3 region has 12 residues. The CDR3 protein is CSVSTGGYEQYF. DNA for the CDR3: TGCAGCGTCTCCACAGGGGGCTACGAGCAGTACTTC.

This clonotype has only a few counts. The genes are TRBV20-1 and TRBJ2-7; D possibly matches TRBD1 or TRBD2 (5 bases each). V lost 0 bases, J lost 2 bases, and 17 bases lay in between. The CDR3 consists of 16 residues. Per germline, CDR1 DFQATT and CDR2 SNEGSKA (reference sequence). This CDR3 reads CSARDFVGDRPYEQYF. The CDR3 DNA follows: TGCAGTGCTAGAGATTTTGTTGGGGACCGTCCCTACGAGCAGTACTTC.

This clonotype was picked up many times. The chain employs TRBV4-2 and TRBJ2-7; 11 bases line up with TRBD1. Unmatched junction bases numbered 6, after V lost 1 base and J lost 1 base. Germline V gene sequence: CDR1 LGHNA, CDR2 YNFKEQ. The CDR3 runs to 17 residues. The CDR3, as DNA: TGTGCCAGCAGCCAAGTTTCCGGGACAGGGGGATCCTACGAGCAGTACTTC. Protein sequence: CASSQVSGTGGSYEQYF.

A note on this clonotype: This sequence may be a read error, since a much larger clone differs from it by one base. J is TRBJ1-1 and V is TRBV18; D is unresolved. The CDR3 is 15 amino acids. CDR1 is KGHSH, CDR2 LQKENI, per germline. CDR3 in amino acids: CASSPPFSENTEASF. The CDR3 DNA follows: TGTGCCAGCTCACCACCGTTTTCTGAGAACACTGAAGCTTCCTTT.

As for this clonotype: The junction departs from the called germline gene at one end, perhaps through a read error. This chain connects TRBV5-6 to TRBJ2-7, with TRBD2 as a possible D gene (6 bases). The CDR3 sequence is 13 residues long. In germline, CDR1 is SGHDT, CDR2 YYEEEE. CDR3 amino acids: CASSLTSSYEQHF. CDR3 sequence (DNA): TGTGCCAGCAGCTTGACTAGCTCCTACGAGCAGCACTTC.

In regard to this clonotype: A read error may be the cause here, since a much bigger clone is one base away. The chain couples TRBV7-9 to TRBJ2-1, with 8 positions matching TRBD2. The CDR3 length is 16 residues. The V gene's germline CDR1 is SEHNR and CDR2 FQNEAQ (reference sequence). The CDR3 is CASSRSIAGRHNVQFF. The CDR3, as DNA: TGTGCCAGCAGCAGATCAATAGCGGGGCGACACAATGTGCAGTTCTTC.

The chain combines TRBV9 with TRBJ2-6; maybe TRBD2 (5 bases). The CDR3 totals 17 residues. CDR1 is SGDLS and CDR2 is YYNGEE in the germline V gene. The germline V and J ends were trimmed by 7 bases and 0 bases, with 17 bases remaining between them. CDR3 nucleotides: TGTGCCAGCTCGGAGGCAAGCCTAGGCTCTGGGGCCAACGTCCTGACTTTC. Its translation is CASSEASLGSGANVLTF.

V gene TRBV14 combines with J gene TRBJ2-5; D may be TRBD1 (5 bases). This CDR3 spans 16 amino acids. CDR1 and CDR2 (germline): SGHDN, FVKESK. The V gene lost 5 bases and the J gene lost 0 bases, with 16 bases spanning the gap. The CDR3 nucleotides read TGTGCCAGCAGCGGTGCAGGGATAGGTTACCAAGAGACCCAGTACTTC. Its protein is CASSGAGIGYQETQYF.

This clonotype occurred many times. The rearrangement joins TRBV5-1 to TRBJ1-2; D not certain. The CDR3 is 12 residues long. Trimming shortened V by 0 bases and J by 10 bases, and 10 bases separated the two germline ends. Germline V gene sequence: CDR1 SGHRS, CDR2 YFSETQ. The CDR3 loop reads CASSLGLMDYTF. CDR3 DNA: TGCGCCAGCAGCTTGGGACTTATGGACTACACCTTC.

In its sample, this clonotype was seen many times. CDR3 residues: CASSSGTGNQPQHF. In nucleotides, the CDR3 is TGTGCCAGCAGCTCCGGGACAGGCAATCAGCCCCAGCATTTT. This chain uses TRBV5-6 with TRBJ1-5; TRBD1 agrees at 7 bases. V shed 3 bases and J 2 bases; nucleotides not matched to a gene: 2. Germline CDR1 is SGHDT and CDR2 is YYEEEE. The CDR3 is 14 amino acids.

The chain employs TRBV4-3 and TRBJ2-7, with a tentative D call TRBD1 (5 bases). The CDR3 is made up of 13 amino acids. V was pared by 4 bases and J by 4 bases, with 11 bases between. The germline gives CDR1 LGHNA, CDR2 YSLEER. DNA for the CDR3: TGCGCCAGCAGCCCAGGGAAAGGATACGAGCAGTACTTC. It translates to CASSPGKGYEQYF.

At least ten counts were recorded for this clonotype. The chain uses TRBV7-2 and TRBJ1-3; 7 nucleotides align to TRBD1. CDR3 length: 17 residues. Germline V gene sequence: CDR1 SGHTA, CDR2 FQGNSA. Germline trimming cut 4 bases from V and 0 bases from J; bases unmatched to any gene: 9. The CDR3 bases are TGTGCCAGCAGCTCCCCCAGGACAGGAAGCTCTGGAAACACCATATATTTT. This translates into CASSSPRTGSSGNTIYF.

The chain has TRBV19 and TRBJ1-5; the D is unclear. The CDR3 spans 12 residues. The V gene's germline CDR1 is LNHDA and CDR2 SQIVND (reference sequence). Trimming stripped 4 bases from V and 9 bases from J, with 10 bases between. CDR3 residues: CASSTGVPPQHF. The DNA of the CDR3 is TGTGCCAGTAGTACCGGGGTCCCGCCCCAGCATTTT. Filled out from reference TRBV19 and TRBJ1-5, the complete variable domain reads DGGITQSPKYLFRKEGQNVTLSCEQNLNHDAMYWYRQDPGQGLRLIYYSQIVNDFQKGDIAEGYSVSREKKESFPLTVTSAQKNPTAFYLCASSTGVPPQHFGDGTRLSIL.

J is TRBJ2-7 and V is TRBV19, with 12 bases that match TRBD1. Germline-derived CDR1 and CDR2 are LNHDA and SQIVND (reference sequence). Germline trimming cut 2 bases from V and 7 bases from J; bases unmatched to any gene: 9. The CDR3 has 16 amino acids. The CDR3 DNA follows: TGTGCCAGTAGTATAACTGCGGGACAGGGGGCGCGAGAGCAGTACTTC. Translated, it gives CASSITAGQGAREQYF.

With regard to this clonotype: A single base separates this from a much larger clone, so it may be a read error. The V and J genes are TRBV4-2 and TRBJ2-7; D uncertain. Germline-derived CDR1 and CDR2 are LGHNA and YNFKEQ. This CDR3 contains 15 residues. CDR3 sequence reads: CASSQWVGEYYERYF. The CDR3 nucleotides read TGTGCCAGCAGCCAATGGGTCGGCGAGTACTACGAGCGGTACTTC.

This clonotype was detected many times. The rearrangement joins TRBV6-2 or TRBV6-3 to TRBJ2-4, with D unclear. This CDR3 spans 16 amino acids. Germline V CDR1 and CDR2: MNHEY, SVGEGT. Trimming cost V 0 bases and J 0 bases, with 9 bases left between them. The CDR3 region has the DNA TGTGCCAGCAGTTACTCGGGCGGTCTAGCCAAAAACATTCAGTACTTC. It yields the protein CASSYSGGLAKNIQYF.

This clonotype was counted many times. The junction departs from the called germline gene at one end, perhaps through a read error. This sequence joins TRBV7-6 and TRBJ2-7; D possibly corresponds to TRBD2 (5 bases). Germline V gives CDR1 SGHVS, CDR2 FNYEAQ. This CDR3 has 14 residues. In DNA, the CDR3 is TGTGCCAGCAGCGAATCCACTACGTCTAGCATCGTCAGCTTC. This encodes CASSESTTSSIVSF.